A single sample is the source of the 17 T cell receptor beta chains below, sequenced in a study of blood T cell repertoires in COVID-19. The protocol was immunoSEQ multiplex PCR, while the TCRdb copy is restricted to in-frame clones and leaves out a portion. The sample yields about 300,000 clones, about 91% seen once. The specimen sequenced was peripheral blood. Every receptor here comes from a woman aged 30 to 39 with COVID-19, enrolled during active disease.

The gene calls are TRBV18 and TRBJ2-5, with 9 positions matching TRBD1. V gave up 3 bases and J gave up 4 bases; unmatched junction bases: 12. This CDR3 is 17 amino acids long. The V gene's germline CDR1 is KGHSH and CDR2 LQKENI. CDR3 coding DNA: TGTGCCAGCTCACCTGGTGTAGGACAGGGGATTGGAGAGACCCAGTACTTC. Protein product: CASSPGVGQGIGETQYF.

This clone showed up just once. As DNA, the CDR3 is TGTGCCAGCAGCCCCAGTCGGACAGGGAGCGATGGCTACACCTTC. Residues: CASSPSRTGSDGYTF. The rearrangement joins TRBV6-5 to TRBJ1-2; 8 bases align to TRBD1. Germline CDR1 and CDR2: MNHEY and SVGAGI. The CDR3 contains 15 residues. The V gene end was trimmed by 6 bases and the J gene end by 6 bases; junction bases not matched to a gene: 12.

The chain joins TRBV10-3 to TRBJ2-3; possibly TRBD2 for D (6 bases). Germline CDR1 and CDR2: ENHRY and SYGVKD. The CDR3 is made up of 16 amino acids. V was trimmed by 0 bases and J by 8 bases, leaving 18 bases between them. CDR3 sequence reads: CAISESQVPTGGTQYF. In DNA, the CDR3 is TGTGCCATCAGTGAGTCTCAGGTCCCAACCGGGGGTACGCAGTATTTT.

The chain recombines TRBV5-1 with TRBJ1-2, with 7 bases matching TRBD1. The junction had 7 bases not matched to a gene; V was cut back by 7 bases and J by 10 bases. Germline V gene sequence: CDR1 SGHRS, CDR2 YFSETQ. The CDR3 runs to 11 residues. The CDR3 region has the DNA TGCGCCAGCCGACAGGGATTCGACTACACCTTC. Its translation: CASRQGFDYTF.

The chain links TRBV19 to TRBJ2-1, with 12 bases that match TRBD2. Germline trimming cut 4 bases from V and 4 bases from J; bases unmatched to any gene: 5. The CDR3 length is 16 residues. The germline V gene has CDR1 LNHDA and CDR2 SQIVND (reference sequence). This CDR3 is CASSSLAGGRYNEQFF. The CDR3 region has the DNA TGTGCCAGTAGTAGTCTAGCGGGGGGGCGGTACAATGAGCAGTTCTTC.

Only one count was recorded for this clone. The chain is built from TRBV27 and TRBJ2-5; tentative D call: TRBD2 (6 bases). This CDR3 has 15 residues. Germline CDR1 MNHEY, CDR2 SMNVEV (reference sequence). V was pared by 6 bases and J by 6 bases, with 20 bases between. The CDR3 here is CASSPRWQGGKTQYF. CDR3 nucleotide sequence: TGTGCCAGCAGCCCCAGGTGGCAGGGAGGAAAGACCCAGTACTTC.

The rearrangement uses TRBV27 and TRBJ1-4, with no clear D. The CDR3 runs to 12 residues. From germline, CDR1 is MNHEY and CDR2 SMNVEV (reference sequence). Trimming shortened V by 8 bases and J by 4 bases, and 8 bases separated the two germline ends. CDR3 amino acids: CASSRHNEKLFF. The CDR3 region has the DNA TGTGCCAGCTCCAGGCATAATGAAAAACTGTTTTTT.

The rearrangement uses TRBV10-1 and TRBJ1-1, with 7 bases matching TRBD1. Per the germline V gene, CDR1 is WNHNN and CDR2 is SYGVQD (reference sequence). The CDR3 is 15 amino acids. V gave up 0 bases and J gave up 4 bases; unmatched junction bases: 5. Here the CDR3 DNA reads TGCGCCAGCAGTGAGTCGAAGGGGGCTGGCACTGAAGCTTTCTTT. Encoded protein: CASSESKGAGTEAFF.

This clone appeared once. The gene calls are TRBV6-5 and TRBJ2-1, with D possibly TRBD1 on 5 matching bases. The CDR3 spans 13 residues. The germline V and J ends were trimmed by 8 bases and 5 bases, with 13 bases remaining between them. CDR1 MNHEY and CDR2 SVGAGI come from the germline V gene. CDR3 loop: CASSTGGHNEQFF. The CDR3 nucleotides are TGTGCCAGCTCTACAGGCGGTCACAATGAGCAGTTCTTC.

The chain is built from TRBV7-3 and TRBJ2-1; TRBD2 aligns across 9 bases. Germline lookup yields CDR1 SGHTA and CDR2 FQGTGA. V gave up 1 base and J gave up 10 bases; unmatched junction bases: 8. The CDR3 sequence is 15 residues long. The CDR3: CASSLRPSGAYEQFF. The CDR3 nucleotides are TGTGCCAGCAGCTTAAGGCCTAGCGGGGCTTACGAGCAGTTCTTC.

The J gene is TRBJ2-3, the V gene TRBV18, with 8 bases identical to TRBD2. After removal of 6 bases from V and 4 bases from J, the junction contained 9 bases not matched to a gene. Germline V gene data show CDR1 as KGHSH and CDR2 as LQKENI. The CDR3 has 15 residues. CDR3 nucleotides: TGTGCCAGCTCCCACGGACTAGCAGTGGCAGATACGCAGTATTTT. Amino acids: CASSHGLAVADTQYF.

This chain joins TRBV18 and TRBJ1-4; 7 bases line up with TRBD1. Germline loops: CDR1 KGHSH, CDR2 LQKENI. The length of the CDR3 is 15 residues. The V gene end was trimmed by 5 bases and the J gene end by 3 bases; junction bases not matched to a gene: 6. CDR3 region: CASSVNQGANEKLFF. DNA of the CDR3: TGTGCCAGCTCAGTAAACCAGGGGGCTAATGAAAAACTGTTTTTT.

The V gene is TRBV9, the J gene TRBJ2-2, with TRBD2 identical over 10 bases. J lost 5 bases, V lost 2 bases, and 15 bases had no gene match. CDR1 is SGDLS and CDR2 is YYNGEE in the germline V gene. The CDR3 contains 19 residues. The DNA for the CDR3 is TGTGCCAGCAGCGTCAGCGGGGGGGCGATTCTAGCAACGACCGGGGAGCTGTTTTTT. Translation: CASSVSGGAILATTGELFF.

CDR3 DNA sequence: TGTGCCAGCAGGTGGACAATCCAGAGCAATCAGCCCCAGCATTTT. Amino acids: CASRWTIQSNQPQHF. This chain connects TRBV6-5 to TRBJ1-5; D possibly corresponds to TRBD1 (5 bases). The CDR3 is 15 residues long. Germline CDR1 reads MNHEY; CDR2 reads SVGAGI. V was trimmed by 6 bases and J by 1 base, leaving 13 bases between them.

The chain combines TRBV19 with TRBJ1-1, with TRBD1 identical over 9 bases. Germline V CDR1 and CDR2: LNHDA, SQIVND (reference sequence). CDR3 length equals 17 residues. With V trimmed by 8 bases and J by 2 bases, 15 bases remained unmatched. The CDR3: CASSWGGQGPLNTEAFF. The CDR3 nucleotides are TGTGCCAGTTCCTGGGGGGGACAGGGCCCCTTAAACACTGAAGCTTTCTTT.

The rearrangement joins TRBV28 to TRBJ1-2; D is perhaps TRBD1 (5 bases). This CDR3 comprises 12 residues. Per the germline V gene, CDR1 is MDHEN and CDR2 is SYDVKM. V lost 8 bases and J 8 bases, leaving 15 bases between the germline ends. The CDR3 here is CASQGSVSGYTF. CDR3 sequence (DNA): TGTGCCAGCCAGGGCTCCGTTTCAGGCTACACCTTC.

The rearrangement links TRBV5-1 to TRBJ1-6; 7 bases line up with TRBD1. The junction had 21 bases not matched to a gene; V was cut back by 0 bases and J by 9 bases. CDR3 length: 20 residues. Germline-derived CDR1 and CDR2 are SGHRS and YFSETQ. CDR3 DNA sequence: TGCGCCAGCAGCTTGGTTTGGAGACAGGGAAAGTTGGGAATTAGTTCACCCCTCCACTTT. Protein sequence: CASSLVWRQGKLGISSPLHF.